A selection of T cell receptor beta chains follows, all from one sample in a study of blood T cell repertoires in COVID-19. Sequencing used immunoSEQ multiplex PCR; TCRdb keeps in-frame clones, though not all of them. The data hold under 55,000 clones, with 78% observed a single time. Sequenced sample: PBMCs or T cells enriched from blood (not recorded which). The receptors originated from a woman between 45 and 65 years old with acute COVID-19. Both conserved end residues are part of each CDR3. A D gene is named only where the DNA matches it firmly. The listing skips clone size in some rows; elsewhere it reads once, few, many or a size class.

CDR3: CASRSGLAGGNTGELFF
DNA: TGTGCCAGCAGATCGGGACTAGCGGGGGGAAACACCGGGGAGCTGTTTTTT
J: TRBJ2-2
size: -
D: TRBD2
V: TRBV5-4

CDR3: CATSDLYLRGTYEQYF
DNA: TGTGCCACGTCAGACTTATACCTCAGGGGGACCTACGAGCAGTACTTC
J: TRBJ2-7
size: -
D: TRBD1
V: TRBV6-6

CDR3: CASSGGDRGNQPQHF
DNA: TGTGCCAGCAGCGGAGGAGACAGGGGCAATCAGCCCCAGCATTTT
J: TRBJ1-5
size: -
D: TRBD1
V: TRBV9

CDR3: CASSQNPGGHYEQYF
DNA: TGTGCCAGCAGCCAAAACCCAGGGGGGCACTACGAGCAGTACTTC
J: TRBJ2-7
size: few
D: -
V: TRBV3-1/TRBV3-2

CDR3: CASSTTSGGTNEQFF
DNA: TGTGCCAGCAGTACGACTAGCGGGGGGACTAATGAGCAGTTCTTC
J: TRBJ2-1
size: -
D: TRBD2
V: TRBV6-4

CDR3: CASSRHATEPPRETQYF
DNA: TGTGCCAGCAGCCGCCACGCGACAGAACCCCCAAGGGAGACCCAGTACTTC
J: TRBJ2-5
size: few
D: -
V: TRBV11-2

CDR3: CASSYTGTEAFF
DNA: TGTGCCAGCAGTTACACGGGCACTGAAGCTTTCTTT
J: TRBJ1-1
size: -
D: -
V: TRBV6-6

CDR3: CASSVEGGATGELFF
DNA: TGTGCCAGCAGCGTAGAAGGGGGGGCCACCGGGGAGCTGTTTTTT
J: TRBJ2-2
size: few
D: -
V: TRBV9

CDR3: CASRITGPRRGNTIYF
DNA: TGTGCAAGTCGCATAACAGGACCACGTAGAGGAAACACCATATATTTT
J: TRBJ1-3
size: -
D: -
V: TRBV12-2

CDR3: CASSSGGTEAFF
DNA: TGTGCCAGCAGTTCGGGCGGGACTGAAGCTTTCTTT
J: TRBJ1-1
size: few
D: -
V: TRBV27

CDR3: CASSMAGAGGNTIYF
DNA: TGTGCCAGTAGTATGGCGGGGGCCGGGGGAAACACCATATATTTT
J: TRBJ1-3
size: -
D: -
V: TRBV19

CDR3: CASSLVQGYSYEQYF
DNA: TGTGCCAGCAGCTTAGTGCAGGGCTACTCCTACGAGCAGTACTTC
J: TRBJ2-7
size: -
D: -
V: TRBV7-8

CDR3: CAISEFGGSGGKNIQYF
DNA: TGTGCCATCAGTGAGTTTGGAGGTAGCGGGGGGAAAAACATTCAGTACTTC
J: TRBJ2-4
size: once
D: TRBD2
V: TRBV10-3

CDR3: CASRLTGFVNSNQPQHF
DNA: TGTGCCAGCAGGCTGACAGGATTCGTCAATAGCAATCAGCCCCAGCATTTT
J: TRBJ1-5
size: -
D: -
V: TRBV6-8

CDR3: CAISESLAATDTQYF
DNA: TGTGCCATCAGTGAGTCTTTAGCGGCCACAGATACGCAGTATTTT
J: TRBJ2-3
size: few
D: -
V: TRBV10-3

CDR3: CATSDNSNYGYTF
DNA: TGTGCCACCAGTGACAACTCTAACTATGGCTACACCTTC
J: TRBJ1-2
size: -
D: -
V: TRBV24-1

CDR3: CASYKQGSYGYTF
DNA: TGTGCCAGCTATAAACAGGGCAGCTATGGCTACACCTTC
J: TRBJ1-2
size: -
D: -
V: TRBV12-3/TRBV12-4

CDR3: CASSEGTGESNEQFF
DNA: TGTGCCAGCAGTGAAGGGACAGGGGAATCCAATGAGCAGTTCTTC
J: TRBJ2-1
size: -
D: TRBD1
V: TRBV25-1

CDR3: CASSPKVPSTVGETQYF
DNA: TGTGCCAGCAGTCCCAAGGTACCCTCGACAGTCGGGGAGACCCAGTACTTC
J: TRBJ2-5
size: -
D: -
V: TRBV3-1/TRBV3-2

CDR3: CASSLFREPSQPQHF
DNA: TGTGCCAGCAGCTTATTCCGGGAGCCGAGTCAGCCCCAGCATTTT
J: TRBJ1-5
size: -
D: -
V: TRBV7-2

CDR3: CASSRDSKNIQYF
DNA: TGTGCCAGCAGCCGGGACAGTAAAAACATTCAGTACTTC
J: TRBJ2-4
size: -
D: TRBD1
V: TRBV2

CDR3: CASSGQGAPYGYTF
DNA: TGTGCCAGCAGTGGGCAGGGGGCACCCTATGGCTACACCTTC
J: TRBJ1-2
size: -
D: TRBD1
V: TRBV11-3

CDR3: CASSIGQGYEKLFF
DNA: TGTGCCAGTAGTATCGGGCAGGGGTATGAAAAACTGTTTTTT
J: TRBJ1-4
size: -
D: -
V: TRBV19

CDR3: CSVRDSLYEQYF
DNA: TGCAGCGTCCGAGACAGTCTCTACGAGCAGTACTTC
J: TRBJ2-7
size: -
D: -
V: TRBV29-1

CDR3: CASTRGLESPHEQYF
DNA: TGTGCCAGCACCCGGGGACTAGAAAGTCCCCACGAGCAGTACTTC
J: TRBJ2-7
size: -
D: TRBD2
V: TRBV6-6

CDR3: CASSYPGNGYTF
DNA: TGTGCCAGCAGTTACCCGGGGAATGGCTACACCTTC
J: TRBJ1-2
size: -
D: -
V: TRBV6-6

CDR3: CASSLADRGLYGYTF
DNA: TGTGCCAGCAGCTTGGCGGACAGGGGGCTTTATGGCTACACCTTC
J: TRBJ1-2
size: -
D: TRBD1
V: TRBV11-2

CDR3: CASKSGPMNTEAFF
DNA: TGCGCCAGCAAATCAGGGCCGATGAACACTGAAGCTTTCTTT
J: TRBJ1-1
size: -
D: -
V: TRBV5-1

CDR3: CASGLSLRDEQFF
DNA: TGTGCTAGTGGTTTGTCTCTCCGGGATGAGCAGTTCTTC
J: TRBJ2-1
size: once
D: -
V: TRBV12-5

CDR3: CASSEGQNYGYTF
DNA: TGTGCCAGCAGCGAGGGACAGAACTATGGCTACACCTTC
J: TRBJ1-2
size: -
D: TRBD1
V: TRBV11-1

CDR3: CASTPYQAGELFF
DNA: TGTGCCAGCACCCCCTACCAGGCCGGGGAGCTGTTTTTT
J: TRBJ2-2
size: -
D: -
V: TRBV7-9

CDR3: CASSPFPGTSGGTDTQYF
DNA: TGTGCCAGCAGCCCCTTCCCCGGGACTAGCGGGGGAACAGATACGCAGTATTTT
J: TRBJ2-3
size: -
D: TRBD2
V: TRBV14

CDR3: CASSSQGAGNQPQHF
DNA: TGTGCCAGCAGTTCTCAGGGGGCAGGCAATCAGCCCCAGCATTTT
J: TRBJ1-5
size: -
D: TRBD1
V: TRBV28

CDR3: CASDRGKEKLFF
DNA: TGTGCCAGTGACAGGGGGAAAGAAAAACTGTTTTTT
J: TRBJ1-4
size: -
D: TRBD1
V: TRBV11-2

CDR3: CASSLSFGQHTMRQFF
DNA: TGTGCCAGCAGTTTATCCTTTGGACAGCACACAATGAGGCAGTTCTTC
J: TRBJ2-1
size: -
D: -
V: TRBV27

CDR3: CASSSYSRGTGELFF
DNA: TGTGCCAGCAGTTCTTACAGTCGTGGCACCGGGGAGCTGTTTTTT
J: TRBJ2-2
size: -
D: -
V: TRBV28

CDR3: CASSLGGNHEQFF
DNA: TGTGCCAGCAGCTTGGGAGGGAACCATGAGCAGTTCTTC
J: TRBJ2-1
size: -
D: -
V: TRBV5-5

CDR3: CASSLVPQGAQGNIQYF
DNA: TGTGCCAGCAGCTTAGTACCACAGGGGGCGCAAGGCAACATTCAGTACTTC
J: TRBJ2-4
size: -
D: TRBD1
V: TRBV11-2

CDR3: CASRSGGAYNEQFF
DNA: TGTGCCAGCAGAAGCGGGGGGGCTTACAATGAGCAGTTCTTC
J: TRBJ2-1
size: -
D: TRBD2
V: TRBV28

CDR3: CASSLGHREITEAFF
DNA: TGCGCCAGCAGCTTGGGGCACAGGGAGATTACTGAAGCTTTCTTT
J: TRBJ1-1
size: -
D: -
V: TRBV5-1

CDR3: CASSQEQGPFNSPLHF
DNA: TGTGCCAGCAGCCAAGAACAGGGACCATTCAATTCACCCCTCCACTTT
J: TRBJ1-6
size: -
D: -
V: TRBV14

CDR3: CASSQGTGVTDTQYF
DNA: TGTGCCAGCAGCCAGGGGACAGGGGTCACAGATACGCAGTATTTT
J: TRBJ2-3
size: few
D: TRBD1
V: TRBV3-1/TRBV3-2

CDR3: CASSPLRSGTEAFF
DNA: TGTGCCAGCTCACCACTCCGCTCGGGGACTGAAGCTTTCTTT
J: TRBJ1-1
size: -
D: -
V: TRBV18

CDR3: CATSRGGSSYEQYF
DNA: TGTGCCACCAGCAGAGGTGGTAGCTCCTACGAGCAGTACTTC
J: TRBJ2-7
size: -
D: -
V: TRBV15

CDR3: CASSLEYSTDTQYF
DNA: TGCGCCAGCAGCCTCGAGTATAGCACAGATACGCAGTATTTT
J: TRBJ2-3
size: few
D: -
V: TRBV5-1

CDR3: CASSLWSAPRVSYEQYF
DNA: TGTGCCAGCAGCTTATGGTCGGCACCTCGGGTCTCCTACGAGCAGTACTTC
J: TRBJ2-7
size: -
D: -
V: TRBV7-3

CDR3: CASSESGITEAFF
DNA: TGTGCCAGCAGTGAATCAGGGATCACTGAAGCTTTCTTT
J: TRBJ1-1
size: -
D: -
V: TRBV6-1

CDR3: CASSLAYRGQGTEAFF
DNA: TGCGCCAGCAGCTTGGCCTACAGGGGCCAGGGTACTGAAGCTTTCTTT
J: TRBJ1-1
size: -
D: TRBD1
V: TRBV5-1